This TCR beta chain was identified during a study of T cell responses to AZD1222 COVID-19 vaccine. Study-wide background: Doses given second, at about 4 or about 12 weeks, were pooled.

The trim removed 2 bases at V and 3 bases at J, leaving 7 bases unmatched. Germline V gene data show CDR1 as SGHTA and CDR2 as FQGTGA. This CDR3 is 17 amino acids long. Assay: immunoSEQ multiplex PCR; the TCRdb copy retains only in-frame clones and omits some. This sample has 120,000 to 150,000 clones, with about 93% found just once. The sequencing here drew on peripheral blood, taken on day 0 of AZD1222 vaccination. This clonotype was sampled from an adult in good health. The V call is TRBV7-3, the J call TRBJ2-5, with 12 bases matching TRBD2. The CDR3 DNA follows: TGTGCCAGCAGCTTATCGAGGACTAGCGGGGAGAAAGAGACCCAGTACTTC. This encodes CASSLSRTSGEKETQYF. The entire variable domain, with the rest obtained from reference TRBV7-3 and TRBJ2-5, is as follows: GAGVSQTPSNKVTEKGKYVELRCDPISGHTALYWYRQSLGQGPEFLIYFQGTGAADDSGLPNDRFFAVRPEGSVSTLKIQRTERGDSAVYLCASSLSRTSGEKETQYFGPGTRLLVL.